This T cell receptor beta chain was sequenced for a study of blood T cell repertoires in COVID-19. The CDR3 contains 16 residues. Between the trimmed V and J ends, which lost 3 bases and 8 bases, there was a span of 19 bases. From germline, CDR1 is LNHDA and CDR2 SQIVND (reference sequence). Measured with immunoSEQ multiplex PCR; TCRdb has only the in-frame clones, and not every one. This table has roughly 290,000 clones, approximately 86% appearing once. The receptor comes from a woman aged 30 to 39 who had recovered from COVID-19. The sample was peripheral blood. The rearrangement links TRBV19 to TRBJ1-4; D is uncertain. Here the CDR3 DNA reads TGTGCCAGTAGTATTCGGGAGGTTAACGGCGACGAAAAACTGTTTTTT. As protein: CASSIREVNGDEKLFF.